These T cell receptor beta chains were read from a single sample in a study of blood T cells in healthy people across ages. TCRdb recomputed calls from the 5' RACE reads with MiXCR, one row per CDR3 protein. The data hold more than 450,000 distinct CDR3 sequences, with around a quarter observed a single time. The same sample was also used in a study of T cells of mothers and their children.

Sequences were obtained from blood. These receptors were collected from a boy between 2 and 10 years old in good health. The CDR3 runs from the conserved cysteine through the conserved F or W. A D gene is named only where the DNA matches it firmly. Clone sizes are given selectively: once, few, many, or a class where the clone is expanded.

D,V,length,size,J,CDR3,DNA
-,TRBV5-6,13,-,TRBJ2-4,CASSGGARNIQYF,TGTGCCAGCAGCGGTGGCGCCAGAAACATTCAGTACTTC
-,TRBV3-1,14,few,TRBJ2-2,CASSKGQNTGELFF,TGTGCCAGCAGCAAGGGACAGAACACCGGGGAGCTGTTTTTT
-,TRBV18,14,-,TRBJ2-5,CASSPDVGVETQYF,TGTGCCAGCTCACCAGACGTAGGAGTAGAGACCCAGTACTTC
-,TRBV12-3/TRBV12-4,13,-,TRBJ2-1,CASSFRGVNEQFF,TGTGCCAGCAGTTTCAGGGGGGTCAATGAGCAGTTCTTC
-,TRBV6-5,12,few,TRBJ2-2,CASRWDTGELFF,TGTGCCAGCCGGTGGGACACCGGGGAGCTGTTTTTT
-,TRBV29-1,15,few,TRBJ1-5,CSGTVLHYSNQPQHF,TGCAGCGGGACAGTCCTTCATTATAGCAATCAGCCCCAGCATTTT
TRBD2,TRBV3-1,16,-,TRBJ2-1,CASSRILAGGMNEQFF,TGTGCCAGCAGCCGGATACTAGCGGGAGGGATGAATGAGCAGTTCTTC
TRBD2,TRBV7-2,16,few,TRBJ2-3,CASSTSGRVWTDTQYF,TGTGCCAGCAGCACGAGCGGGAGGGTGTGGACAGATACGCAGTATTTT
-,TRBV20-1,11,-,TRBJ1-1,CSASQETEAFF,TGCAGTGCGTCACAGGAGACAGAAGCTTTCTTT
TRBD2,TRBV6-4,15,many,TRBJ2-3,CASSDGGGASDTQYF,TGTGCCAGCAGTGACGGCGGGGGGGCCTCAGATACGCAGTATTTT
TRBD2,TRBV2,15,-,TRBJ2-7,CASRFRTSGSYEQYF,TGTGCCAGCAGGTTCCGGACTAGCGGGAGTTACGAGCAGTACTTC
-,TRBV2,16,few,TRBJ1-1,CASSLGASGVSFEAFF,TGTGCCAGCAGTCTAGGAGCTTCAGGGGTTTCTTTTGAAGCTTTCTTT
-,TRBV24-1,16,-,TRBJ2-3,CATSARPGRSTDTQYF,TGTGCCACCAGTGCCCGCCCGGGACGGAGCACAGATACGCAGTATTTT
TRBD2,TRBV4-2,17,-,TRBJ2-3,CASSQDGRRGSTDTQYF,TGTGCCAGCAGCCAAGATGGGAGGCGGGGGTCGACAGATACGCAGTATTTT
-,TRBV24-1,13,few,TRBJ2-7,CATSDQAGDEQYF,TGTGCCACCAGTGATCAAGCGGGCGACGAGCAGTACTTC
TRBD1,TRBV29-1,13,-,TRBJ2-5,CSVLTGGEETQYF,TGCAGCGTTTTGACAGGGGGCGAGGAGACCCAGTACTTC
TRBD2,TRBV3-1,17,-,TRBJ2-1,CASSPFTGTSAHNEQFF,TGTGCCAGCAGCCCCTTTACCGGGACTAGCGCCCACAATGAGCAGTTCTTC
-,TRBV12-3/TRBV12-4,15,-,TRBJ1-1,CASSLGQAGTLEAFF,TGTGCCAGCAGCTTAGGGCAGGCGGGGACGCTTGAAGCTTTCTTT
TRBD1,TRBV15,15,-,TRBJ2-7,CATSREGQGIYEQYF,TGTGCCACCAGCAGAGAGGGACAGGGAATATACGAGCAGTACTTC
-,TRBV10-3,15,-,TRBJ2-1,CAISESKGIYNEQFF,TGTGCCATCAGTGAGTCGAAGGGGATCTACAATGAGCAGTTCTTC
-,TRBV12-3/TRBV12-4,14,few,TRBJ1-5,CASSFGVVTQPQHF,TGTGCCAGCAGTTTCGGGGTAGTCACTCAGCCCCAGCATTTT
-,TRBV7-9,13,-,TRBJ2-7,CASSKGPGVEQYF,TGTGCCAGCAGCAAAGGACCCGGGGTCGAGCAGTACTTC
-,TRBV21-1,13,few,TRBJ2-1,CASAQQGRNGQFF,TGTGCCAGCGCCCAACAGGGGAGAAATGGGCAGTTCTTC
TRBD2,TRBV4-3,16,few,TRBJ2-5,CASSQDQTGGLETQYF,TGCGCCAGCAGCCAAGATCAAACGGGAGGGCTTGAGACCCAGTACTTC
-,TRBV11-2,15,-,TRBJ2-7,CASSLEAASSYEQYF,TGTGCCAGCAGCTTAGAAGCGGCTAGCTCCTACGAGCAGTACTTC
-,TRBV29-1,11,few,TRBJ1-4,CSVVKNEKLFF,TGCAGCGTTGTGAAGAATGAAAAACTGTTTTTT
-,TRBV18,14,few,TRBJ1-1,CASSLSGKGTEAFF,TGTGCCAGCTCACTCTCCGGGAAAGGCACTGAAGCTTTCTTT
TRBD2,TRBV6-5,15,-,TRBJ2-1,CASSHIAGGQDEQFF,TGTGCCAGCAGCCATATAGCGGGGGGCCAGGATGAGCAGTTCTTC
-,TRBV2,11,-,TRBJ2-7,CASTGYYEQYF,TGTGCCAGCACCGGATATTACGAGCAGTACTTC
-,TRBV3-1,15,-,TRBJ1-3,CASSQNRVSGNTIYF,TGTGCCAGCAGCCAGAACAGGGTCTCTGGAAACACCATATATTTT
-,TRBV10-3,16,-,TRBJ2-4,CAISESKGMAKNIQYF,TGTGCCATCAGTGAGTCAAAGGGAATGGCCAAAAACATTCAGTACTTC
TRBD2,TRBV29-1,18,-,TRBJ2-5,CSVELKTMGLAGKRAQYF,TGCAGCGTTGAGCTAAAGACGATGGGACTAGCAGGAAAAAGGGCCCAGTACTTC
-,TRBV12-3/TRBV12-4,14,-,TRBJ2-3,CASRDRKGADTQYF,TGTGCCAGCAGAGACAGGAAAGGCGCAGATACGCAGTATTTT
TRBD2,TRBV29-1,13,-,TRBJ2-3,CSGEERDTDTQYF,TGCAGCGGGGAGGAGCGGGATACAGATACGCAGTATTTT
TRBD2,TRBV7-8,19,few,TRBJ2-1,CASSSRLAGALSLRHEQFF,TGTGCCAGCAGCTCTAGACTAGCGGGGGCCCTCTCTCTAAGGCATGAGCAGTTCTTC
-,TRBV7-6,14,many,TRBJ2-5,CASSTAGHGETQYF,TGTGCCAGCAGCACCGCGGGACACGGGGAGACCCAGTACTTC
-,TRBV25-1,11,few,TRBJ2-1,CASIKDNEQFF,TGTGCCAGCATTAAGGACAATGAGCAGTTCTTC
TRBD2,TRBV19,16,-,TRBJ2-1,CASSTTSGGYYNEQFF,TGTGCCAGTAGTACAACTAGCGGGGGATACTACAATGAGCAGTTCTTC
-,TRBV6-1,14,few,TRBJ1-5,CASSERGDNQPQHF,TGTGCCAGCAGTGAAAGAGGGGACAATCAGCCCCAGCATTTT
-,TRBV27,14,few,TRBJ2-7,CASSLHRSTYEQYF,TGTGCCAGCAGTTTACATAGATCCACCTACGAGCAGTACTTC
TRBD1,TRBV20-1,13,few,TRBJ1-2,CSARKGAGYGYTF,TGCAGTGCTAGGAAGGGGGCGGGCTATGGCTACACCTTC
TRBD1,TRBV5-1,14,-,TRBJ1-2,CASSLTGGAYGYTF,TGCGCCAGCAGCTTGACAGGGGGCGCCTATGGCTACACCTTC
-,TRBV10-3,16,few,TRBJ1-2,CAISVNSQLLFYGYTF,TGTGCCATCAGTGTGAATAGCCAACTCCTTTTCTATGGCTACACCTTC
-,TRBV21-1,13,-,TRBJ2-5,CASTPRDGETQYF,TGTGCCAGCACCCCAAGGGATGGGGAGACCCAGTACTTC
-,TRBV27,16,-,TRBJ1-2,CASSSRQADPNYGYAF,TGTGCCAGCAGTTCCAGACAGGCCGATCCTAACTATGGCTACGCCTTC
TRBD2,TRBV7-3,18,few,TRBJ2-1,CASSPGLAGGRVPNEQFF,TGTGCCAGCAGCCCCGGACTAGCCGGAGGTAGGGTCCCTAATGAGCAGTTCTTC
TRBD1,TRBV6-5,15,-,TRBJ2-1,CASRDRLSSYNEQFF,TGTGCCAGCAGGGACAGGCTGAGCTCCTACAATGAGCAGTTCTTC
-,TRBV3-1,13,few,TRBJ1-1,CASSPRASTEAFF,TGTGCCAGCAGCCCCCGGGCAAGCACTGAAGCTTTCTTT
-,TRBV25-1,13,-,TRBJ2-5,CASSRQTQETQYF,TGTGCCAGCAGCCGACAGACTCAAGAGACCCAGTACTTC
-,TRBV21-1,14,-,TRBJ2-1,CASSKLSLLYEQFF,TGTGCCAGCAGCAAACTGTCCCTTCTATATGAGCAGTTCTTC
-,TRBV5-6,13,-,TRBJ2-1,CASSHGPNNEQFF,TGTGCCAGCAGTCATGGACCAAACAATGAGCAGTTCTTC
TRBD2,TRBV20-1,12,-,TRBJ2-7,CSAREREWEQYF,TGCAGTGCTAGAGAGCGGGAGTGGGAGCAGTACTTC
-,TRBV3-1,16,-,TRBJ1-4,CASSQDRGTRNEKLFF,TGTGCCAGCAGCCAAGACCGGGGGACAAGGAATGAAAAACTGTTTTTT
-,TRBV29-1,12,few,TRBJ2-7,CSVEEQDYEQYF,TGCAGCGTTGAAGAACAGGACTACGAGCAGTACTTC
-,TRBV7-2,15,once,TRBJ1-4,CASSLLPGTNEKLFF,TGTGCCAGCAGCTTATTACCGGGAACTAATGAAAAACTGTTTTTT
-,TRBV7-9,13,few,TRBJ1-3,CASIILSGNTIYF,TGTGCCAGCATCATCCTCTCTGGAAACACCATATATTTT
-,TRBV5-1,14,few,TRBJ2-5,CASSSRGGKETQYF,TGCGCCAGCAGCTCCAGGGGGGGGAAAGAGACCCAGTACTTC
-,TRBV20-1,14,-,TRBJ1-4,CSATGGSGHEKLFF,TGCAGTGCTACTGGAGGGAGTGGGCATGAAAAACTGTTTTTT
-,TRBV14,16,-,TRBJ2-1,CASSQGGGLAYNEQFF,TGTGCCAGCAGCCAAGGGGGTGGGCTAGCCTACAATGAGCAGTTCTTC